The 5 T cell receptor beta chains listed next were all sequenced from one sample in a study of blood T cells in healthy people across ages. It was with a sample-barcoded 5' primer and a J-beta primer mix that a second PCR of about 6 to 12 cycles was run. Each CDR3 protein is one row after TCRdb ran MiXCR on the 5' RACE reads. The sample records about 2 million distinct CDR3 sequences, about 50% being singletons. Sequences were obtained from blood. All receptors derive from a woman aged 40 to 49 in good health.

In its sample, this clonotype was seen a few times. The CDR3 region is CASSPHHGDIQETQYF. The CDR3 DNA is TGTGCCAGCAGCCCCCATCACGGGGACATACAAGAGACCCAGTACTTC. V and J are TRBV3-1 and TRBJ2-5, with D perhaps matching TRBD1 (6 bases). Trimming left V 4 bases short and J 2 bases short, with 17 bases between. CDR3 size: 16 residues. Germline V gene lookup returns CDR1 LGHDT and CDR2 YNNKEL (reference sequence).

Here the CDR3 reads CASRARGWEHEQYF. CDR3 DNA: TGTGCCAGCAGAGCCCGGGGTTGGGAGCACGAGCAGTACTTC. V is TRBV7-2 and J is TRBJ2-5; D perhaps matches TRBD2 (5 bases). Matching the DNA end better, TRBJ2-7 makes the J call doubtful. This CDR3 has 14 amino acids. Germline CDR1 reads SGHTA; CDR2 reads FQGNSA.

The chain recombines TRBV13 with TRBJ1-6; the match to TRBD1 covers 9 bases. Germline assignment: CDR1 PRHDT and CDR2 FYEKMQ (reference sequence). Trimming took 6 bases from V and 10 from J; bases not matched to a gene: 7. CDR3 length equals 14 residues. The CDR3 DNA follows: TGTGCCAGCAGTCAGGGACAGGGAGTCTCACCCCTCCACTTT. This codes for CASSQGQGVSPLHF.

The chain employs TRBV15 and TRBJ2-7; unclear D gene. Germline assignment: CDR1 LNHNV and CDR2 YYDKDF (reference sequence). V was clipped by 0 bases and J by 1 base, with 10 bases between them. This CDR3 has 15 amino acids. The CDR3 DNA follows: TGTGCCACCAGCAGAGATAGGGCGGTTTCCTACGAGCAGTACTTC. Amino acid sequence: CATSRDRAVSYEQYF.

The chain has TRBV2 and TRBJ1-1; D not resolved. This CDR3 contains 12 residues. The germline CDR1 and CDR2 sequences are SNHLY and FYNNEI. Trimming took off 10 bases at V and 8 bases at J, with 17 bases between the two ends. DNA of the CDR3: TGTGCCACCCCCGGGGAGGGTACAGAAGCTTTCTTT. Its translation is CATPGEGTEAFF.